The clone carrying this T cell receptor beta chain was seen just once. Some clones are missing from TCRdb's copy, which holds only in-frame ones; the method was immunoSEQ multiplex PCR. Among about 150,000 clones, around 80% were seen once, and the ten largest hold 9.8%. This entry comes from a study of blood T cell repertoires in COVID-19. V was shortened by 5 bases and J by 0 bases, with 11 bases between the two germline ends. The CDR3 loop spans 15 amino acids. The germline V gene has CDR1 MNHEY and CDR2 SVGAGI. V usage is TRBV6-5 and J usage is TRBJ1-3, with D maybe TRBD1 (6 bases). Sequenced: peripheral blood. The clonotype comes from a woman aged 45-65 years with acute or convalescent COVID-19. The CDR3 nucleotides are TGTGCCAGCAGTCTAGGACAGAGCTCTGGAAACACCATATATTTT. Translated: CASSLGQSSGNTIYF.